The rows below give T cell receptor beta chains drawn from one sample of a study of vaccination effects on CD4 cells after COVID-19. Repertoires were generated with immunoSEQ multiplex PCR, while TCRdb's copy carries only in-frame clones and drops some. Among 25,000 to 30,000 clones listed, roughly 71% were seen once. Their cognate antigens are unknown. This material consisted of CD4+ T cells from PBMCs cultured with HCoV-NL63 spike peptides, taken after COVID-19 vaccination. The origin of the receptors is a human donor who received a COVID-19 vaccine. CDR3s include the opening cysteine and the closing phenylalanine or tryptophan. The D gene is left open where the match is weak. Part of the rows lack a size; the others show once, few, many or a class for expanded clones.

v_gene: TRBV2
len: 12
j_gene: TRBJ1-2
abundance: few
d_gene: .
CDR3aa: CASSESGYGYTF
CDR3nt: TGTGCCAGCAGTGAATCCGGGTACGGCTACACCTTC

v_gene: TRBV11-2
len: 12
j_gene: TRBJ1-3
abundance: once
d_gene: .
CDR3aa: CASSASGNTIYF
CDR3nt: TGTGCCAGCAGCGCCAGTGGAAACACCATATATTTT

v_gene: TRBV9
len: 18
j_gene: TRBJ1-3
abundance: .
d_gene: .
CDR3aa: CASSGRKAGPHSGNTIYF
CDR3nt: TGTGCCAGCAGCGGCCGAAAAGCCGGGCCCCACTCTGGAAACACCATATATTTT

v_gene: TRBV24-1
len: 14
j_gene: TRBJ2-7
abundance: .
d_gene: .
CDR3aa: CATSPGTAHYEQYF
CDR3nt: TGTGCCACCAGTCCAGGGACGGCACATTACGAGCAGTACTTC

v_gene: TRBV5-1
len: 14
j_gene: TRBJ1-2
abundance: few
d_gene: .
CDR3aa: CASSLGRGGDGYTF
CDR3nt: TGCGCCAGCAGCTTGGGCAGGGGCGGAGATGGCTACACCTTC

v_gene: TRBV6-5
len: 15
j_gene: TRBJ1-2
abundance: few
d_gene: .
CDR3aa: CASSYTSTAYYGYTF
CDR3nt: TGTGCCAGCAGTTACACTTCGACAGCTTACTATGGCTACACCTTC

v_gene: TRBV12-5
len: 15
j_gene: TRBJ1-5
abundance: .
d_gene: .
CDR3aa: CAKDRDTKGDQPQHF
CDR3nt: TGTGCTAAAGACCGGGACACTAAAGGTGATCAGCCCCAGCATTTT

v_gene: TRBV3-1/TRBV3-2
len: 15
j_gene: TRBJ1-2
abundance: .
d_gene: .
CDR3aa: CASSLRLRGDYGYTF
CDR3nt: TGTGCCAGCAGCCTACGGTTAAGAGGGGATTATGGCTACACCTTC

v_gene: TRBV11-2
len: 17
j_gene: TRBJ2-5
abundance: .
d_gene: .
CDR3aa: CASRMGRGWQLEETQYF
CDR3nt: TGTGCCAGCAGAATGGGTAGAGGTTGGCAGTTGGAAGAGACCCAGTACTTC

v_gene: TRBV29-1
len: 14
j_gene: TRBJ2-7
abundance: once
d_gene: TRBD2
CDR3aa: CSVQLAGSSYEQYF
CDR3nt: TGCAGCGTTCAGCTAGCGGGGAGCTCCTACGAGCAGTACTTC

v_gene: TRBV7-9
len: 13
j_gene: TRBJ1-5
abundance: .
d_gene: .
CDR3aa: CASSREGNQPQHF
CDR3nt: TGTGCCAGCAGCCGGGAGGGCAATCAGCCCCAGCATTTT

v_gene: TRBV15
len: 17
j_gene: TRBJ2-7
abundance: .
d_gene: TRBD2
CDR3aa: CATSKGTSGSVSYEQYF
CDR3nt: TGTGCCACCAGCAAAGGGACTAGCGGGAGTGTAAGCTACGAGCAGTACTTC

v_gene: TRBV20-1
len: 11
j_gene: TRBJ2-3
abundance: .
d_gene: .
CDR3aa: CSARYTDTQYF
CDR3nt: TGCAGTGCTCGTTACACAGATACGCAGTATTTT

v_gene: TRBV3-1/TRBV3-2
len: 15
j_gene: TRBJ2-7
abundance: .
d_gene: TRBD2
CDR3aa: CASSHSSGGAYEQYF
CDR3nt: TGTGCCAGCAGCCATTCTAGCGGGGGGGCCTACGAGCAGTACTTC

v_gene: TRBV2
len: 16
j_gene: TRBJ2-1
abundance: .
d_gene: TRBD2
CDR3aa: CASSAEVAGVYNEQFF
CDR3nt: TGTGCCAGCAGTGCGGAGGTAGCGGGAGTTTACAATGAGCAGTTCTTC

v_gene: TRBV9
len: 12
j_gene: TRBJ1-2
abundance: .
d_gene: .
CDR3aa: CASSVGPSGYTF
CDR3nt: TGTGCCAGCAGCGTAGGTCCGTCGGGCTACACCTTC

v_gene: TRBV11-2
len: 15
j_gene: TRBJ2-1
abundance: few
d_gene: TRBD2
CDR3aa: CASGPSGDSYNEQFF
CDR3nt: TGTGCCAGCGGACCTAGCGGGGACTCCTACAATGAGCAGTTCTTC

v_gene: TRBV4-2
len: 21
j_gene: TRBJ1-6
abundance: .
d_gene: TRBD1
CDR3aa: CASSQDETDRVWGAYNSPLHF
CDR3nt: TGTGCCAGCAGCCAAGACGAAACCGACAGGGTATGGGGGGCCTATAATTCACCCCTCCACTTT

v_gene: TRBV5-1
len: 16
j_gene: TRBJ2-7
abundance: .
d_gene: TRBD1
CDR3aa: CASSLVMAGQGYEQYF
CDR3nt: TGCGCCAGCAGCTTGGTTATGGCGGGACAGGGCTACGAGCAGTACTTC

v_gene: TRBV18
len: 13
j_gene: TRBJ2-7
abundance: .
d_gene: .
CDR3aa: CASSPPATDEQYF
CDR3nt: TGTGCCAGCTCACCACCGGCGACAGACGAGCAGTACTTC

v_gene: TRBV27
len: 16
j_gene: TRBJ2-6
abundance: .
d_gene: .
CDR3aa: CASSFLEDSGANVLTF
CDR3nt: TGTGCCAGCAGTTTTCTCGAAGACTCTGGGGCCAACGTCCTGACTTTC

v_gene: TRBV10-3
len: 16
j_gene: TRBJ2-1
abundance: .
d_gene: TRBD2
CDR3aa: CASSHEQAGTKNEQFF
CDR3nt: TGTGCCAGTTCCCACGAGCAAGCGGGAACTAAAAATGAGCAGTTCTTC

v_gene: TRBV27
len: 17
j_gene: TRBJ2-7
abundance: .
d_gene: .
CDR3aa: CASSLKLGSPRDYEQYF
CDR3nt: TGTGCCAGCAGCCTTAAATTGGGTTCCCCAAGAGATTACGAGCAGTACTTC

v_gene: TRBV15
len: 16
j_gene: TRBJ2-1
abundance: .
d_gene: .
CDR3aa: CATSRGSGFTYNEQFF
CDR3nt: TGTGCCACCAGCAGAGGTTCAGGGTTCACCTACAATGAGCAGTTCTTC

v_gene: TRBV2
len: 16
j_gene: TRBJ2-1
abundance: .
d_gene: TRBD2
CDR3aa: CASRETSGRKYNEQFF
CDR3nt: TGTGCCAGCAGGGAGACTAGCGGGAGAAAGTACAATGAGCAGTTCTTC

v_gene: TRBV25-1
len: 14
j_gene: TRBJ2-5
abundance: .
d_gene: TRBD2
CDR3aa: CASSEAGGPETQYF
CDR3nt: TGTGCCAGCAGTGAGGCGGGGGGGCCAGAGACCCAGTACTTC

v_gene: TRBV6-4
len: 16
j_gene: TRBJ1-2
abundance: .
d_gene: .
CDR3aa: CASSDSRRVSPSGYTF
CDR3nt: TGTGCCAGCAGTGACTCTCGGCGGGTTTCGCCGAGTGGCTACACCTTC

v_gene: TRBV6-5
len: 15
j_gene: TRBJ2-7
abundance: .
d_gene: TRBD1
CDR3aa: CASMTGTGGSYEQYF
CDR3nt: TGTGCCAGCATGACCGGGACAGGGGGCTCCTACGAGCAGTACTTC

v_gene: TRBV7-6
len: 13
j_gene: TRBJ2-3
abundance: .
d_gene: .
CDR3aa: CASSLGGLDTQYF
CDR3nt: TGTGCCAGCAGCTTAGGAGGGTTAGATACGCAGTATTTT

v_gene: TRBV11-2
len: 17
j_gene: TRBJ1-6
abundance: few
d_gene: .
CDR3aa: CASSLVAGTSYNSPLHF
CDR3nt: TGTGCCAGCAGCTTAGTGGCAGGGACCTCCTATAATTCACCCCTCCACTTT

v_gene: TRBV4-2
len: 16
j_gene: TRBJ2-3
abundance: few
d_gene: TRBD2
CDR3aa: CASSQGLAGGADTQYF
CDR3nt: TGTGCCAGCAGCCAAGGACTAGCGGGGGGTGCAGATACGCAGTATTTT

v_gene: TRBV18
len: 13
j_gene: TRBJ1-2
abundance: .
d_gene: .
CDR3aa: CASSEDVRYGYTF
CDR3nt: TGTGCCAGCTCAGAGGACGTACGTTATGGCTACACCTTC

v_gene: TRBV5-8
len: 15
j_gene: TRBJ1-6
abundance: .
d_gene: .
CDR3aa: CASSLRSLLYSPLHF
CDR3nt: TGTGCCAGCAGCTTGCGTTCACTGCTTTATTCACCCCTCCACTTT

v_gene: TRBV11-2
len: 16
j_gene: TRBJ2-3
abundance: .
d_gene: TRBD2
CDR3aa: CASSFLAGTHTDTQYF
CDR3nt: TGTGCCAGCAGCTTCCTAGCGGGAACGCACACAGATACGCAGTATTTT

v_gene: TRBV18
len: 13
j_gene: TRBJ1-1
abundance: .
d_gene: .
CDR3aa: CASSPGEGAEAFF
CDR3nt: TGTGCCAGCTCACCGGGGGAGGGGGCTGAAGCTTTCTTT

v_gene: TRBV29-1
len: 12
j_gene: TRBJ1-1
abundance: once
d_gene: .
CDR3aa: CSVDRESTEAFF
CDR3nt: TGCAGCGTTGACAGGGAGTCCACTGAAGCTTTCTTT

v_gene: TRBV6-4
len: 14
j_gene: TRBJ2-3
abundance: few
d_gene: .
CDR3aa: CASSDGRHTDTQYF
CDR3nt: TGTGCCAGCAGTGACGGGAGACACACAGATACGCAGTATTTT

v_gene: TRBV10-3
len: 14
j_gene: TRBJ2-1
abundance: .
d_gene: .
CDR3aa: CAISEARGYNEQFF
CDR3nt: TGTGCCATCAGTGAGGCCCGGGGTTACAATGAGCAGTTCTTC

v_gene: TRBV5-4
len: 16
j_gene: TRBJ2-3
abundance: .
d_gene: TRBD1
CDR3aa: CASSQRDRGRSDTQYF
CDR3nt: TGTGCCAGCAGCCAAAGGGACAGGGGGCGGTCAGATACGCAGTATTTT

v_gene: TRBV7-2
len: 15
j_gene: TRBJ2-3
abundance: .
d_gene: TRBD2
CDR3aa: CASSVTGGTTDTQYF
CDR3nt: TGTGCCAGCAGCGTTACGGGGGGGACCACAGATACGCAGTATTTT

v_gene: TRBV5-1
len: 15
j_gene: TRBJ2-3
abundance: .
d_gene: TRBD1
CDR3aa: CASSLGTGDTDTQYF
CDR3nt: TGCGCCAGCAGCTTGGGGACAGGGGACACAGATACGCAGTATTTT

v_gene: TRBV6-4
len: 13
j_gene: TRBJ2-1
abundance: .
d_gene: .
CDR3aa: CASQGGVYNEQFF
CDR3nt: TGTGCCAGCCAGGGGGGGGTCTACAATGAGCAGTTCTTC

v_gene: TRBV19
len: 16
j_gene: TRBJ2-7
abundance: once
d_gene: TRBD2
CDR3aa: CASSANGRFKSYEQYF
CDR3nt: TGTGCCAGTAGTGCAAACGGGAGGTTTAAGTCTTACGAGCAGTACTTC

v_gene: TRBV12-3/TRBV12-4
len: 13
j_gene: TRBJ1-1
abundance: .
d_gene: .
CDR3aa: CASSLTYNTEAFF
CDR3nt: TGTGCCAGCAGTTTGACCTATAACACTGAAGCTTTCTTT

v_gene: TRBV30
len: 13
j_gene: TRBJ2-5
abundance: .
d_gene: TRBD1
CDR3aa: CAWRGTGVETQYF
CDR3nt: TGTGCCTGGAGGGGGACAGGGGTCGAGACCCAGTACTTC

v_gene: TRBV2
len: 13
j_gene: TRBJ1-4
abundance: few
d_gene: TRBD1
CDR3aa: CASSADRVEKLFF
CDR3nt: TGTGCCAGCAGCGCTGACAGGGTTGAAAAACTGTTTTTT

v_gene: TRBV2
len: 16
j_gene: TRBJ1-6
abundance: .
d_gene: TRBD1
CDR3aa: CASSERGLGTGSPLHF
CDR3nt: TGTGCCAGCAGTGAGAGGGGATTGGGGACAGGGTCACCCCTCCACTTT

v_gene: TRBV12-3/TRBV12-4
len: 13
j_gene: TRBJ1-1
abundance: .
d_gene: .
CDR3aa: CASSLKGNTEAFF
CDR3nt: TGTGCCAGCAGTTTAAAGGGGAACACTGAAGCTTTCTTT

v_gene: TRBV9
len: 12
j_gene: TRBJ2-1
abundance: .
d_gene: TRBD2
CDR3aa: CASSVAAGVMFF
CDR3nt: TGTGCCAGCAGCGTAGCAGCGGGAGTGATGTTCTTC

v_gene: TRBV6-5
len: 16
j_gene: TRBJ2-3
abundance: few
d_gene: .
CDR3aa: CASSYAAGSRRGTQYF
CDR3nt: TGTGCCAGCAGTTACGCAGCCGGCAGCCGCCGGGGTACGCAGTATTTT

v_gene: TRBV29-1
len: 15
j_gene: TRBJ1-2
abundance: .
d_gene: .
CDR3aa: CSVEPTGGRTYGYTF
CDR3nt: TGCAGCGTTGAGCCCACGGGCGGACGGACCTATGGCTACACCTTC

v_gene: TRBV19
len: 16
j_gene: TRBJ1-1
abundance: .
d_gene: TRBD1
CDR3aa: CASSSNQGAADTEAFF
CDR3nt: TGTGCCAGTAGTTCTAACCAGGGGGCGGCGGACACTGAAGCTTTCTTT

v_gene: TRBV6-4
len: 14
j_gene: TRBJ1-1
abundance: .
d_gene: .
CDR3aa: CASSEGGHSTEAFF
CDR3nt: TGTGCCAGCAGTGAAGGGGGACATTCAACTGAAGCTTTCTTT

v_gene: TRBV3-1/TRBV3-2
len: 16
j_gene: TRBJ1-6
abundance: .
d_gene: .
CDR3aa: CASSQVGQRSHSPLHF
CDR3nt: TGTGCCAGCAGCCAAGTTGGACAGCGGAGCCATTCACCCCTCCACTTT

v_gene: TRBV18
len: 14
j_gene: TRBJ1-5
abundance: .
d_gene: TRBD1
CDR3aa: CASSLRGLASAQHF
CDR3nt: TGTGCCAGCTCACTCAGGGGGCTCGCTTCAGCCCAGCATTTT